This T cell receptor beta chain was identified in a study of Graves' ophthalmopathy and Graves' hyperthyroidism (dated by TCRdb to the late 2010s). For the study in its entirety: Peripheral blood samples were taken at the time of initial diagnosis, before any treatment was given. TCR beta repertoire signatures were used to distinguish Graves' ophthalmopathy from Graves' hyperthyroidism and to predict progression to ophthalmopathy. In total, 135 blood samples were TCR-sequenced: 43 ophthalmopathy, over 70 hyperthyroidism and about 17 hyperthyroidism-to-ophthalmopathy patients. Following sampling, methimazole starting at 30 mg daily was administered to hyperthyroidism patients, and high-dose intravenous methylprednisolone was administered to ophthalmopathy patients. In roughly 6 hyperthyroidism patients, T-cell repertoires of thyroid tissue and blood were compared. To explore V-J signatures that separate ophthalmopathy from hyperthyroidism, a discovery set of about a hundred patients was enrolled, consisting of 40 to 45 with ophthalmopathy and some 59 with stable hyperthyroidism. The independent validation cohort included 18 to 20 hyperthyroidism patients plus 17 patients who later progressed from hyperthyroidism to ophthalmopathy. Overall study outcomes, separate from this receptor: In validation, the model predicted ophthalmopathy progression with about 71% sensitivity and 72.22% specificity; around twelve predicted patients were CT-confirmed with GO in a median of approximately 6.2 months. Most of the expanded thyroid clonotypes with a frequency above 0.001 were also detected in blood, and it was suggested that the thyroid immune response may be reflected by blood repertoires. In cross-validation, the 13-signature model distinguished ophthalmopathy from stable hyperthyroidism with nearly 90% sensitivity and approximately 81% specificity, while in the test set the corresponding values were approximately 80% and 75%. No statistical method was used to set the sample size in advance, and the investigators knew which group each participant was assigned to.

Ophthalmopathy patients had moderately to severely active disease, Clinical Activity Score of at least 3, NOSPECS grade of at least 4, and disease duration under 3 months. Patients with other autoimmune diseases, uncontrolled infections, pregnancy or lactation were excluded from the study. Clinical symptoms, serum thyroxine, TRAb, thyroid ultrasound and orbital computed tomography formed the basis of the diagnosis. PBMCs were isolated from approximately 10 ml of fresh peripheral blood by Ficoll-Paque density gradient centrifugation. Trizol reagent was used to extract the total RNA, and its quality was then checked on an Agilent 2100 Bioanalyzer. TCR beta CDR3 regions were amplified from RNA transcripts for repertoire sequencing. HTBI primers and the Qiagen OneStep RT-PCR kit were used in a first-round RT-PCR, which was followed by a second-round multiplex PCR, size selection and purification. The libraries underwent paired-end sequencing with 100 bp reads on an Illumina HiSeq2000. As for the original processing: SOAPnuke was used for read processing, and reads with adapters, uncalled bases, a mean Phred below 15, or no exact constant-primer or identifier match were discarded. COPE v1.2.5 was used to merge high-quality paired reads. Each unique nucleotide sequence was treated as a clonotype, and MiTCR v1.1 was used to align the clonotypes to the IMGT TRB V, D and J references. The analysis was limited to V-J combinations with a frequency above 0.0001, which together covered just over 98% of the repertoires. For each V-J combination, a TCR clonal expansion and chaos score was defined as F50 clonal expansion divided by the chaos observed in the TCRdist matrix. Welch's t-statistics and random forest were used to reduce features to 10 to 15 V-J combinations, which were fed into a naive Bayes classifier. The Morisita-Horn index was used to measure how similar the thyroid and blood repertoires were. The public reads were reanalyzed by TCRdb: fastp trimming at Q25, MiXCR alignment, in-frame beta chains only. Under each unique CDR3 protein, matching rows form one entry showing the most common genes and DNA. V and J calls and clone size were set by TCRdb, not the authors. The sample has almost 750,000 distinct CDR3 sequences on record, around 40% of them singletons. Around 40% of the sample lies in the top ten.

The CDR3 starts with the cysteine, ends with the phenylalanine, and has 13 residues. The entry retains the CDR3 DNA only, 39 bases that are in frame from base 1. The germline V gene encodes CDR1 LNHDA and CDR2 SQIVND (reference sequence). The sample holds one count of this clonotype. Its antigen is still unknown. A much larger clone is a single base away; this may be a read error. Sequencing was performed on peripheral blood. The chain employs TRBV19 and TRBJ1-1; a tentative D call is TRBD1 (5 bases match). This clonotype was obtained from an adult man with Graves' ophthalmopathy. At the DNA level, the sequence is TGTGCCAGTAGTATGGGGGTGCACACTGAAACTTTCTTT. This is translated as CASSMGVHTETFF.